This T cell receptor beta chain was profiled in a study of yellow fever vaccine responses in identical twins. Study-wide findings and caveats: As reported, the vaccine T cell response of twins seemed partly convergent and partly personalized.

The CDR3 extends over 17 amino acids. In germline, CDR1 is SGHAT, CDR2 FQDESV (reference sequence). With 5 bases removed from V and 0 bases from J, the gap between germline ends came to 14 bases. With regard to this clonotype: Its antigen is unidentified.

TCRdb independently ran MiXCR on the RT-PCR reads; one entry per CDR3 protein. This sample has some 14,000 distinct CDR3 sequences, with approximately 84% found just once. This clonotype was sampled from a woman between 18 and 29 years old who received the yellow fever vaccine. This rearrangement joins TRBV11-1 to TRBJ1-6; D ambiguous. Sequencing was performed on T cells from blood (PBMCs), unsorted or a sorted subset (not recorded which), taken before or after yellow fever vaccination (not recorded which). The CDR3 sequence: CASSVGILSSYNSPLHF. The CDR3 nucleotides read TGTGCCAGCAGCGTGGGCATTTTGAGCTCCTATAATTCACCCCTCCACTTT.